This TCR beta chain was obtained from a study of T-cell reconstitution after alpha-beta-depleted transplantation in children. This clonotype was detected ten times or more. Preparing the TCRbeta library involved the use of unique molecular identifiers. TCRdb called the PCR reads again in MiXCR, with one record for every CDR3 protein. The table has roughly 220,000 distinct CDR3 sequences, approximately 9.8% seen once. CDR3 length equals 18 residues. Germline CDR1 reads DFQATT; CDR2 reads SNEGSKA (reference sequence). J was trimmed by 0 bases and V by 1 base; bases with no gene match: 11. The chain carries TRBV20-1 and TRBJ1-5, with TRBD1 matching 8 bases. The input for sequencing was PBMCs from the stem cell graft donor, taken from the stem cell graft. The source of this sequence is a human donor who donated a stem cell graft to a child with SCID. The CDR3 here is CSARGTGSIYYSNQPQHF. CDR3 coding DNA: TGCAGTGCTAGAGGGACAGGGTCTATCTATTATAGCAATCAGCCCCAGCATTTT.